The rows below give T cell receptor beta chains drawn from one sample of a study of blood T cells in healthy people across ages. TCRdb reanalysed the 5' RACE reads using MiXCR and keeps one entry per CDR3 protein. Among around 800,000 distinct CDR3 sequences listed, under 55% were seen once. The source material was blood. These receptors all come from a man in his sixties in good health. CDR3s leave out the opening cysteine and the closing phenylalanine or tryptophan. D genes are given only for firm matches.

ASSLGQANNYGYT,TRBJ1-2,TRBD1,TRBV2
ASSQSGRPLYGYT,TRBJ1-2,.,TRBV14
ASSPTAATSGVYEQY,.,TRBD2,TRBV27
AWSVLSSTQETQY,TRBJ2-5,.,TRBV30
ASRQLSNTEAF,TRBJ1-1,.,TRBV19
ASSLVGLAGGRSTYNEQF,TRBJ2-1,TRBD2,TRBV7-2
ASNTHGGGSYEQY,TRBJ2-7,.,TRBV27
SASLGTSGGDTQY,TRBJ2-3,TRBD2,TRBV20-1
ASSFWEGYGYT,TRBJ1-2,.,TRBV27
ASSQNAGGFNEQF,TRBJ2-1,TRBD2,TRBV7-2
SAHGAGGYT,TRBJ1-2,.,TRBV20-1
ASSDTGVTEEQY,TRBJ2-7,TRBD1,TRBV10-1
ASSLNRGGPDTQY,TRBJ2-3,.,TRBV7-9
ASSQDLRDRAYNEQF,TRBJ2-1,TRBD1,TRBV3-1
ASSQDLYRPNEKLF,TRBJ1-4,.,TRBV4-3
ASSGRTGKDYNEQF,TRBJ2-1,TRBD1,TRBV6-1
SARPWSYEQY,TRBJ2-7,.,TRBV20-1
SARGSPGYT,TRBJ1-2,.,TRBV20-1
AGSEYQGANLETQY,TRBJ2-5,TRBD1,TRBV25-1
SARDLWRGTYDNQPQH,TRBJ1-5,.,TRBV20-1
ASNREMEETQY,TRBJ2-5,.,TRBV2
ASIPEMGLRYEQY,TRBJ2-7,TRBD2,TRBV5-8
ASTNPTTDTQY,TRBJ2-3,.,TRBV5-1
ASSLVSGGGTGELF,TRBJ2-2,.,TRBV7-2
TSSTGVETDTQY,TRBJ2-3,TRBD1,TRBV12-3/TRBV12-4
ASSGGQGHYEQY,TRBJ2-7,TRBD1,TRBV2
ASSKGDRVYEQY,TRBJ2-7,.,TRBV21-1
ASRVGAGTLNEQF,TRBJ2-1,.,TRBV5-1
SVTRTGNTEAF,TRBJ1-1,TRBD1,TRBV29-1
ASSESGAFREQF,TRBJ2-1,TRBD2,TRBV12-3/TRBV12-4
ASSQDRTEQY,TRBJ2-7,.,TRBV14
ASSQEIGDTEAF,TRBJ1-1,.,TRBV4-1
ASSLRTSREQF,TRBJ2-1,TRBD2,TRBV28
ASSASQTSTTGELF,TRBJ2-2,.,TRBV9
ASSQEYSGANVLT,TRBJ2-6,.,TRBV4-3
ASSQQGVFTEAF,TRBJ1-1,TRBD1,TRBV7-9
ASSLGVSGTQY,.,.,TRBV11-3
ASSWGLAGGGDTQY,TRBJ2-3,TRBD2,TRBV5-5
ASSVQPGTELQETQY,TRBJ2-5,TRBD1,TRBV5-1
ASSTAGTQQY,TRBJ2-7,.,TRBV27
AISDFAGPNTDTQY,TRBJ2-3,.,TRBV10-3
ASKLAGSYEQY,TRBJ2-7,TRBD2,TRBV28
ASSDQFKNEQY,.,.,TRBV10-1
ASSFGGETEAF,TRBJ1-1,.,TRBV12-3/TRBV12-4
ASSSRQGRNEKLF,TRBJ1-4,TRBD1,TRBV7-2
SARSREQY,TRBJ2-5,.,TRBV20-1
ASSFLGLIEQY,TRBJ2-7,.,TRBV11-1
ASSRQGEQY,TRBJ2-3,TRBD1,TRBV6-2/TRBV6-3
ASSARQRYGYT,TRBJ1-2,.,TRBV25-1
ASSQEAGRGGYT,TRBJ1-2,.,TRBV4-3
SARDREDYSYNEQF,TRBJ2-1,.,TRBV20-1
SVQTGWAYEQY,TRBJ2-7,TRBD1,TRBV29-1
ASSLDLQGTYEQY,TRBJ2-7,TRBD1,TRBV11-2
ASSLPGVGEKLF,TRBJ1-4,.,TRBV7-2
ASSRYPGANVLT,TRBJ2-6,.,TRBV27
ASRARELPAYEQY,TRBJ2-7,.,TRBV13
ACLVVSTEAF,TRBJ1-1,.,TRBV30